The clone carrying this T cell receptor beta chain was recorded a few times. Antigen unknown. This record comes from a study of cytomegalovirus exposure and HLA in healthy donors. Findings and caveats of the study: The authors enumerated under 200 TCR beta chains as linked to cytomegalovirus. Compared with the roughly 700-donor mean, an Asian-associated ancestry cluster reportedly had fewer N-insertions, according to a later analysis.

V was pared by 4 bases and J by 5 bases, with 7 bases of the junction left unmatched. Germline CDR1 is SGHDT and CDR2 is YYEEEE. This CDR3 contains 16 residues. Primers included in the PCR were 60 Vbeta and 13 Jbeta primers. Method: immunoSEQ multiplex PCR; TCRdb's copy keeps in-frame clones and lacks some. The data hold roughly 120,000 clones, with about 80% observed a single time. Sequencing was performed on PBMCs. The TCR was taken from a man aged 40-55 years in good health and CMV-seronegative. The chain couples TRBV5-6 to TRBJ1-6; 9 positions agree with TRBD1. Written as DNA, the CDR3 is TGTGCCAGCAGCGCTGGGACAGGGCGCAATAATTCACCCCTCCACTTT. It translates to CASSAGTGRNNSPLHF. Complete variable domain (other parts from reference TRBV5-6 and TRBJ1-6): DAGVTQSPTHLIKTRGQQVTLRCSPKSGHDTVSWYQQALGQGPQFIFQYYEEEERQRGNFPDRFSGHQFPNYSSELNVNALLLGDSALYLCASSAGTGRNNSPLHFGNGTRLTVT.